The 25 T cell receptor beta chains in this list originate from one sample, sequenced in a study of blood T cell repertoires in COVID-19 (dated by TCRdb to the early 2020s). Library prep was done by the immunoSEQ multiplex PCR assay. TCRdb took over this immuneACCESS table, retaining in-frame rearrangements with V and J assigned. Such tables are incomplete; in checked studies, under half of the missing clones stem from an unresolved V gene, and the remainder is unexplained. This sample is represented by 150,000 to 200,000 clones; 70% to 85% of them were singletons. 6.9% of the sample comes from the top ten. Sequencing was performed on peripheral blood. These receptors originate from a human donor with acute or convalescent COVID-19. The donor label of this sample is uncertain.

The J gene is TRBJ2-1, the V gene TRBV4-2; D perhaps matches TRBD2 (6 bases). This CDR3 is built from 16 residues. V was pared by 3 bases and J by 2 bases, with 14 bases between. CDR1 LGHNA and CDR2 YNFKEQ come from the germline V gene. This CDR3 reads CASSHADRETYNEQFF. Here the CDR3 DNA reads TGTGCCAGCAGCCACGCCGATCGGGAGACCTACAATGAGCAGTTCTTC.

This chain uses TRBV28 with TRBJ1-2; no clear D. Germline V gene sequence: CDR1 MDHEN, CDR2 SYDVKM. The V and J ends lost 6 bases and 4 bases respectively, with 15 bases between them. This CDR3 is 14 amino acids long. CDR3 amino acids: CASRRLGLLYGYTF. CDR3 nucleotides: TGTGCCAGCAGGCGTCTTGGACTTCTCTATGGCTACACCTTC.

The sample holds a few counts of this clone. The chain is built from TRBV7-2 and TRBJ2-7; D may be TRBD2 (6 bases). V lost 3 bases and J lost 6, with 12 bases in between. The CDR3 extends over 13 amino acids. The germline CDR1 and CDR2 sequences are SGHTA and FQGNSA. The CDR3 bases are TGTGCCAGCAGCTTTGGGGGGTCAGCCGAGCAGTACTTC. Amino acids: CASSFGGSAEQYF. Full variable domain (outside the CDR3, taken from reference TRBV7-2 and TRBJ2-7): GAGVSQSPSNKVTEKGKDVELRCDPISGHTALYWYRQSLGQGLEFLIYFQGNSAPDKSGLPSDRFSAERTGGSVSTLTIQRTQQEDSAVYLCASSFGGSAEQYFGPGTRLTVT.

The J gene is TRBJ2-1, the V gene TRBV7-3, with 8 bases that match TRBD1. The CDR3 length is 15 residues. Germline V lookup: CDR1 SGHTA, CDR2 FQGTGA. J lost 3 bases, V lost 3 bases, and 4 bases had no gene match. The CDR3 DNA is TGTGCCAGCAGCTTGGGACAGGAAAACTACAATGAGCAGTTCTTC. Encoded protein: CASSLGQENYNEQFF.

The CDR3 DNA reads as TGTGCCCATAGTAGGGGAAATGAAGCTTTCTTT. This sequence encodes CAHSRGNEAFF. V usage is TRBV30 and J usage is TRBJ1-1, with D possibly being TRBD1 (5 bases). Trimming cost V 8 bases and J 7 bases, with 14 bases left between them. Germline-derived CDR1 and CDR2 are GTSNPN and SVGIG (reference sequence). This CDR3 is built from 11 residues.

The chain couples TRBV5-4 to TRBJ1-1; D might be TRBD1 (6 bases). Trimming left V 2 bases short and J 6 bases short, with 11 bases between. This CDR3 is 13 amino acids long. The germline V gene has CDR1 SGHNT and CDR2 YYREEE (reference sequence). The CDR3 reads CASSLTGSSEAFF. The CDR3 nucleotides are TGTGCCAGCAGCTTAACAGGGAGCTCTGAAGCTTTCTTT. Looking up the rest from reference TRBV5-4 and TRBJ1-1 gives the full variable domain: ETGVTQSPTHLIKTRGQQVTLRCSSQSGHNTVSWYQQALGQGPQFIFQYYREEENGRGNFPPRFSGLQFPNYSSELNVNALELDDSALYLCASSLTGSSEAFFGQGTRLTVV.

This chain connects TRBV10-1 to TRBJ2-3, with 12 bases that match TRBD2. This CDR3 is built from 15 residues. Trimming cost V 4 bases and J 4 bases; bases outside gene matches: 3. Germline assignment: CDR1 WNHNN and CDR2 SYGVQD (reference sequence). CDR3 in DNA: TGCGCCAGCAGTGCTAGCGGGAGGGCCCCAGATACGCAGTATTTT. It specifies CASSASGRAPDTQYF.

This clone appeared a few times. The chain employs TRBV6-5 and TRBJ1-2; 9 nucleotides align to TRBD1. Germline V gives CDR1 MNHEY, CDR2 SVGAGI. Trimming cost V 8 bases and J 6 bases; bases outside gene matches: 7. This CDR3 region has 13 residues. The CDR3 coding sequence is TGTGCCAGCGCCCGGACAGGGGTTGATGGCTACACCTTC. It encodes CASARTGVDGYTF.

The chain couples TRBV5-5 to TRBJ2-2; 11 bases agree with TRBD2. This CDR3 is built from 17 residues. CDR1 is SGHKS and CDR2 is YYEKEE in the germline V gene (reference sequence). Trimming removed 3 bases from V and 6 bases from J; junction bases left unmatched: 10. CDR3 nucleotides: TGTGCCAGCAGCTCCCAGCGGGGACTAGCGGCTGCCGGGGAGCTGTTTTTT. As protein: CASSSQRGLAAAGELFF.

This chain joins TRBV5-1 and TRBJ1-1; D not resolved. The V gene's germline CDR1 is SGHRS and CDR2 YFSETQ. The CDR3 runs to 14 residues. The V gene lost 2 bases and the J gene lost 2 bases, with 10 bases spanning the gap. The CDR3 DNA reads as TGCGCCAGCAGCTTTGGCAGAACAAACACTGAAGCTTTCTTT. It is translated as CASSFGRTNTEAFF.

The genes are TRBV2 and TRBJ2-3, with D tentatively TRBD2 (5 bases). The CDR3 runs 13 residues. Trimming cost V 4 bases and J 5 bases, with 10 bases left between them. Germline-derived CDR1 and CDR2 are SNHLY and FYNNEI. The CDR3 DNA sequence: TGTGCCAGCAGTGGGACTGAGAAAGATACGCAGTATTTT. Its translation is CASSGTEKDTQYF.

This chain joins TRBV10-3 and TRBJ2-1; D might be TRBD2 (6 bases). The CDR3 has 12 amino acids. Germline V gene lookup returns CDR1 ENHRY and CDR2 SYGVKD. V lost 5 bases to trimming and J lost 7 bases, with 9 bases between them. The CDR3 region is CAISISGNEQFF. The CDR3 region has the DNA TGTGCCATCAGTATTAGCGGTAATGAGCAGTTCTTC.

This chain connects TRBV29-1 to TRBJ1-1, with D unclear. Germline CDR1 reads SQVTM; CDR2 reads ANQGSEA. Trimming left V 0 bases short and J 3 bases short, with 8 bases between. The CDR3 runs to 13 residues. CDR3: CSVEDNIYTEAFF. In DNA form, the CDR3 reads TGCAGCGTTGAAGATAACATTTACACTGAAGCTTTCTTT.

The chain's CDR3 is CAAGRGGCLYF. In DNA, the CDR3 is TGTGCCGCGGGGCGAGGAGGTTGTTTATACTTC. This sequence joins TRBV21-1 and TRBJ2-7; the table gives TRBD2 as D, unverified against the DNA. TRBV21-1 is reported as a pseudogene. This CDR3 comprises 11 residues.

The chain carries TRBV3-1 (or the pseudogene TRBV3-2) and TRBJ2-3; no clear D. The V end lost 3 bases, the J end lost 0 bases, and 7 bases lay between the germline ends. Looked up from germline, CDR1 is LGHDT and CDR2 is YNNKEL (reference sequence). CDR3 length: 14 residues. CDR3: CASSHPSSTDTQYF. The CDR3 DNA is TGTGCCAGCAGCCACCCCTCTAGCACAGATACGCAGTATTTT.

This clone was observed once. The chain couples TRBV7-9 to TRBJ2-3; D is possibly TRBD1 (5 bases). V was pared by 5 bases and J by 2 bases, with 17 bases between. CDR3 size: 16 residues. Germline assignment: CDR1 SEHNR and CDR2 FQNEAQ (reference sequence). The DNA for the CDR3 is TGTGCCAGCAGCCCCTTTAGGGGATATCACACAGATACGCAGTATTTT. It translates to CASSPFRGYHTDTQYF.

J is TRBJ2-7 and V is TRBV18; tentatively, D is TRBD2 (6 bases). The CDR3 extends over 14 amino acids. V lost 3 bases and J lost 0, with 9 bases in between. CDR1 is KGHSH and CDR2 is LQKENI in the germline V gene. The CDR3 DNA sequence: TGTGCCAGCTCACCTGCTAGCGTCTCCTACGAGCAGTACTTC. Amino acid sequence: CASSPASVSYEQYF.

This clone showed up just once. V and J are TRBV28 and TRBJ2-7, with 8 nucleotides matching TRBD1. Trimming at V came to 2 bases and at J to 6 bases, leaving 12 bases not matched to a gene. Per the germline V gene, CDR1 is MDHEN and CDR2 is SYDVKM. CDR3 size: 16 residues. The CDR3, as DNA: TGTGCCAGCAGTTTAGCGGGGACAGGCGCCGGGGGCGAGCAGTACTTC. This codes for CASSLAGTGAGGEQYF.

The rearrangement uses TRBV30 and TRBJ2-1; maybe TRBD2 (6 bases). The length of the CDR3 is 15 residues. Trimming removed 5 bases from V and 10 bases from J, with 24 bases in between. Germline values: CDR1 GTSNPN, CDR2 SVGIG (reference sequence). The CDR3 loop reads CAWPSGGPREREQFF. In DNA, the CDR3 is TGTGCCTGGCCCTCCGGGGGACCCAGGGAGCGGGAGCAGTTCTTC.

The chain links TRBV11-2 to TRBJ1-1; tentative D call: TRBD1 (6 bases). Trimming took off 5 bases at V and 4 bases at J, with 17 bases between the two ends. Germline V gene data show CDR1 as SGHAT and CDR2 as FQNNGV. This CDR3 is built from 15 residues. The CDR3 nucleotides read TGTGCCAGCAGCCTAACTTACAGGGTCGGCACTGAAGCTTTCTTT. Residues: CASSLTYRVGTEAFF. The full variable domain, rest sourced from reference TRBV11-2 and TRBJ1-1, is EAGVAQSPRYKIIEKRQSVAFWCNPISGHATLYWYQQILGQGPKLLIQFQNNGVVDDSQLPKDRFSAERLKGVDSTLKIQPAKLEDSAVYLCASSLTYRVGTEAFFGQGTRLTVV.

Only a few counts were recorded for this clone. The chain uses TRBV10-3 and TRBJ2-2; 7 bases fit TRBD1. Trimming took 9 bases from V and 2 from J; bases not matched to a gene: 9. There are 15 residues in the CDR3. Germline V gives CDR1 ENHRY, CDR2 SYGVKD. DNA for the CDR3: TGTGCCATTACGGCCGGGACAGCTAACACCGGGGAGCTGTTTTTT. Protein sequence: CAITAGTANTGELFF.

J is TRBJ2-4 and V is TRBV24-1, with D tentatively TRBD2 (6 bases). Germline CDR1 KGHDR, CDR2 SFDVKD. The length of the CDR3 is 13 residues. Trimming stripped 5 bases from V and 3 bases from J, with 7 bases between. This chain's CDR3 is CATSGGDKNIQYF. Here the CDR3 DNA reads TGTGCCACCAGTGGGGGGGACAAAAACATTCAGTACTTC.

This chain uses TRBV27 with TRBJ1-4, with 8 bases identical to TRBD1. The CDR3 contains 14 residues. Germline CDR1 and CDR2: MNHEY and SMNVEV (reference sequence). V shed 5 bases, J shed 7 bases, and the junction held 6 bases outside the gene matches. CDR3 DNA: TGTGCCAGCAGTCCCGGGACAGGCGGTGAAAAACTGTTTTTT. Translation: CASSPGTGGEKLFF. The full variable domain, in which reference TRBV27 and TRBJ1-4 provide the parts outside the CDR3, is EAQVTQNPRYLITVTGKKLTVTCSQNMNHEYMSWYRQDPGLGLRQIYYSMNVEVTDKGDVPEGYKVSRKEKRNFPLILESPSPNQTSLYFCASSPGTGGEKLFFGSGTQLSVL.

The rearrangement uses TRBV29-1 and TRBJ2-7; D is perhaps TRBD1 or TRBD2 (6 bases each). The V gene lost 7 bases and the J gene lost 7 bases, with 14 bases spanning the gap. There are 11 residues in the CDR3. Germline V gives CDR1 SQVTM, CDR2 ANQGSEA. The CDR3 loop is CSGGQGTEQYF. In DNA, the CDR3 is TGCAGCGGGGGACAAGGGACTGAGCAGTACTTC.

The chain couples TRBV6-4 to TRBJ2-1, with TRBD1 matching 10 bases. This CDR3 has 16 residues. Germline CDR1 reads MRHNA; CDR2 reads SNTAGT. With V trimmed by 4 bases and J by 8 bases, 11 bases remained unmatched. The CDR3 spells CASSASRDRGGYEQFF. DNA of the CDR3: TGTGCCAGCAGTGCATCCCGGGACAGGGGAGGATATGAGCAGTTCTTC.